This T cell receptor (beta chain) derives from a study of cytomegalovirus exposure and HLA in healthy donors. Study details: It was reported in a later analysis that the same platform had been used for the roughly 130 validation repertoires as for the roughly 650 first-cohort repertoires. Study observations and caveats: Reports described diagnosis of cytomegalovirus status by the classifier as highly specific and sensitive. In the 120 validation repertoires, a later analysis found that first-cohort TCR clusters tended to co-occur.

The table came from immunoSEQ multiplex PCR; TCRdb's copy has only in-frame clones and leaves some out. This sample has roughly 50,000 clones, with 80% to 95% found just once. CDR1 MNHNS and CDR2 SASEGT come from the germline V gene. Trimming stripped 3 bases from V and 1 base from J, with 6 bases between. The CDR3 consists of 13 residues. On this clone itself: Antigen unknown.

A roughly 130-subject validation cohort, separate from the 666-subject first cohort, supplied the donors. Sequencing was carried out using PBMCs. This clonotype was obtained from a young man in good health and CMV-seronegative. V gene TRBV6-1 combines with J gene TRBJ1-1; possible D gene TRBD1, 6 bases. In nucleotides, the CDR3 is TGTGCCAGCAGTGAGGGGGCGAACACTGAAGCTTTCTTT. Amino acids: CASSEGANTEAFF.